This is a list of T cell receptor beta chains from one sample in a study of tumour-infiltrating T cells in Burkitt lymphoma. Sequenced by immunoSEQ multiplex PCR; TCRdb stores in-frame clones only, minus some. The sample lists about 15,000 clones; about 80% were seen once. Input material: tumor tissue. The receptor source for this set is a human donor with diffuse large B-cell lymphoma. Both conserved end residues are part of each CDR3. The D gene is left open where the match is weak. Clone size, where shown, is once, few, many, or a class for clones that have expanded.

TRBJ2-7 | TRBV27 | medium-sized | . | TGTGCCAGCAGTTTCCGGACAGATTTCTACGAGCAGTACTTC | CASSFRTDFYEQYF
TRBJ2-5 | TRBV7-3 | few | . | TGTGCCAGAACCGGTCCGGAGTCTGCCGACCCCCAGTCCCCCGTGCCTCCCCAGTACTTC | CARTGPESADPQSPVPPQYF
TRBJ1-2 | TRBV29-1 | . | TRBD1 | TGCAGCGTACAGGGGGCGACGAACTATGGCTACACCTTC | CSVQGATNYGYTF
TRBJ2-7 | TRBV5-4 | . | . | TGTGCCAGCAGCGGGGGGACAGACGACTACGAGCAGTACTTC | CASSGGTDDYEQYF
TRBJ2-5 | TRBV18 | once | TRBD1 | TGTGCCAGCTCACCGACAGGGGGCGGGGAGACCCAGTACTTC | CASSPTGGGETQYF
TRBJ2-7 | TRBV4-3 | . | TRBD2 | TGCGCCAGCAGCCAAGAGCGGACTAGCGGGAGGGAGGCCTACGAGCAGTATTTC | CASSQERTSGREAYEQYF
TRBJ2-2 | TRBV9 | . | . | TGTGCCAGCAGCGTAAAAACGAACACCGGGGAGCTGTTTTTT | CASSVKTNTGELFF
TRBJ2-3 | TRBV6-5 | . | . | TGTGCCAGCAGCGACAACACAGATACGCAGTATTTT | CASSDNTDTQYF
TRBJ2-7 | TRBV7-9 | . | . | TGTGCCAGCACCTTCGGGGACCAATACGAGCAGTACTTC | CASTFGDQYEQYF
TRBJ2-1 | TRBV4-3 | . | . | TGCGCCAGCAGCCAAGATAAAGGCCACGGAAGTGAGCAGTTCTTC | CASSQDKGHGSEQFF